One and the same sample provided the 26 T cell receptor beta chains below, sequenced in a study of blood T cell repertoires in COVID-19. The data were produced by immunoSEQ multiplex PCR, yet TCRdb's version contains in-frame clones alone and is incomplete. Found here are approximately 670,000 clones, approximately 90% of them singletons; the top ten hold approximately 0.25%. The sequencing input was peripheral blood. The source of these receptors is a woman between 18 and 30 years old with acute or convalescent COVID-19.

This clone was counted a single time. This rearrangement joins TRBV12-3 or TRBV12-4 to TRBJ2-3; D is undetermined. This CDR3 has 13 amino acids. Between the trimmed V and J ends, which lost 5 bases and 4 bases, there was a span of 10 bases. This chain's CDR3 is CASSPGLADTQYF. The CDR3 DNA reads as TGTGCCAGCAGTCCCGGGTTGGCAGATACGCAGTATTTT.

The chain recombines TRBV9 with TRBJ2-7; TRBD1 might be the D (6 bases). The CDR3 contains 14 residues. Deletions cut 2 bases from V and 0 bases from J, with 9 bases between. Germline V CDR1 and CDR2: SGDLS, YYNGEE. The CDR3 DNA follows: TGTGCCAGCAGCGTTTCCAGGGGCTCCTACGAGCAGTACTTC. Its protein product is CASSVSRGSYEQYF.

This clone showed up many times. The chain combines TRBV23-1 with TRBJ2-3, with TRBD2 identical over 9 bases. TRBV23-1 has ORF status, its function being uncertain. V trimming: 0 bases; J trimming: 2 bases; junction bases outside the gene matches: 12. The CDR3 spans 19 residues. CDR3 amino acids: CASSQSGERGAPDTDTQYF. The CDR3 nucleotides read TGCGCCAGCAGTCAATCGGGGGAGCGGGGGGCCCCTGACACAGATACGCAGTATTTT.

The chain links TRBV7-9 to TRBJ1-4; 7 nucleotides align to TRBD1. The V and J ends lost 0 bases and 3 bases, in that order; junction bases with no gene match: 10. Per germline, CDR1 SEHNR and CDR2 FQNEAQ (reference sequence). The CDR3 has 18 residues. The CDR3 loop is CASSLARTGSNPNEKLFF. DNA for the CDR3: TGTGCCAGCAGCTTAGCGAGGACAGGCTCGAACCCTAATGAAAAACTGTTTTTT.

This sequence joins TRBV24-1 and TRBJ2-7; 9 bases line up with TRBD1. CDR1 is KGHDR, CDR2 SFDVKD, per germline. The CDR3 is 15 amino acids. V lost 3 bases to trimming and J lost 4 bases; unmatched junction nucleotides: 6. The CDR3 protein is CATSDPRDRVYEQYF. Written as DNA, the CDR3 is TGTGCCACCAGTGATCCGCGGGACAGGGTTTACGAGCAGTACTTC.

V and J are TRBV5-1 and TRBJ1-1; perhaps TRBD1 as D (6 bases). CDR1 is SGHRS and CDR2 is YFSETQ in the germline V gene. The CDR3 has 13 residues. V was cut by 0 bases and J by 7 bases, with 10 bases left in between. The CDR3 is CASSLAGVGEAFF. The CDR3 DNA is TGCGCCAGCAGCTTGGCAGGGGTGGGTGAAGCTTTCTTT.

The CDR3 DNA is TGTGCCAGCAGCTTAAGAGGGAACCATTCACCCCTCCACTTT. Translated: CASSLRGNHSPLHF. The J gene is TRBJ1-6, the V gene TRBV7-3; D not resolved. The CDR3 contains 14 residues. Germline CDR1 and CDR2: SGHTA and FQGTGA. V dropped 1 base and J dropped 8 bases, with 9 bases sitting between them.

CDR3 coding DNA: TGTGCCAGCAGGGTCGCTTACAGGGATGAAGCTTTCTTT. This sequence encodes CASRVAYRDEAFF. V usage is TRBV2 and J usage is TRBJ1-1; a weak D match, TRBD1 (6 bases). V was cut by 6 bases and J by 7 bases, with 15 bases left in between. The CDR3 covers 13 residues. Germline CDR1 reads SNHLY; CDR2 reads FYNNEI.

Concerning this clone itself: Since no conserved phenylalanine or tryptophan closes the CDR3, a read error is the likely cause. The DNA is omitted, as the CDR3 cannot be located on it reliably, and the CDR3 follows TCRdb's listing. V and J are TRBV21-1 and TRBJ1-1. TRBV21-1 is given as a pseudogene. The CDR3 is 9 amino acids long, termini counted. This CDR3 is CASSKAGGG.

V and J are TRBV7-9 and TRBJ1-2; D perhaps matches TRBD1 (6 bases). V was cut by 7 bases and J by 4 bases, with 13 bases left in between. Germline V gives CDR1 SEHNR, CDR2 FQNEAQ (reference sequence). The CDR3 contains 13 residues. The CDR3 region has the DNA TGTGCCAGCAACTCGGACAGTTCCTATGGCTACACCTTC. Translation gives CASNSDSSYGYTF.

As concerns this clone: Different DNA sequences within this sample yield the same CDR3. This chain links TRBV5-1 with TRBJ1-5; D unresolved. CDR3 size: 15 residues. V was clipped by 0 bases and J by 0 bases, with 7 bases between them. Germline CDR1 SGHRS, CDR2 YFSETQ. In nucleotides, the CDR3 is TGCGCCAGCAGCTTGGCTGGAGTTAGCAATCAGCCCCAGCATTTT. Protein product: CASSLAGVSNQPQHF.

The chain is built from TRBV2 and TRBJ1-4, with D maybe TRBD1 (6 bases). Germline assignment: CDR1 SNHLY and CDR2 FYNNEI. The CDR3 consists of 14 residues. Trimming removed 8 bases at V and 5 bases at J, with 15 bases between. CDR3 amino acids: CASLYREKNEKLFF. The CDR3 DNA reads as TGTGCCAGCCTTTACAGGGAAAAAAATGAAAAACTGTTTTTT.

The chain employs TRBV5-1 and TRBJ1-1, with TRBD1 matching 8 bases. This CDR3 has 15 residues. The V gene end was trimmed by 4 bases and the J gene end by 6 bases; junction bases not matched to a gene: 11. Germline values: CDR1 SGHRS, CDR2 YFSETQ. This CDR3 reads CASSGTAGGASEAFF. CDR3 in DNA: TGCGCCAGCAGCGGAACCGCAGGGGGCGCATCTGAAGCTTTCTTT.

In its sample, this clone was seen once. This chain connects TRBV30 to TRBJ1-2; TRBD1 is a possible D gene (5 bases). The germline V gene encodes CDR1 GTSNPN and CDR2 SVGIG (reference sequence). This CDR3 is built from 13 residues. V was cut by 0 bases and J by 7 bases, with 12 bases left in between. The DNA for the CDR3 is TGTGCCTGGAGTGTACCCGGGGGGTCTGGCTACACCTTC. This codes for CAWSVPGGSGYTF. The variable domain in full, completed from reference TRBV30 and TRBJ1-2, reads SQTIHQWPATLVQPVGSPLSLECTVEGTSNPNLYWYRQAAGRGLQLLFYSVGIGQISSEVPQNLSASRPQDRQFILSSKKLLLSDSGFYLCAWSVPGGSGYTFGSGTRLTVV.

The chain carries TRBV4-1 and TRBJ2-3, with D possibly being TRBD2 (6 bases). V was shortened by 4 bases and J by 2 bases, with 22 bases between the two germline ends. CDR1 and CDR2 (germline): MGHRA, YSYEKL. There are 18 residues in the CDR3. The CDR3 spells CASSLHEGKEGNTDTQYF. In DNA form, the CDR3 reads TGCGCCAGCAGCCTACACGAGGGGAAGGAGGGGAACACAGATACGCAGTATTTT.

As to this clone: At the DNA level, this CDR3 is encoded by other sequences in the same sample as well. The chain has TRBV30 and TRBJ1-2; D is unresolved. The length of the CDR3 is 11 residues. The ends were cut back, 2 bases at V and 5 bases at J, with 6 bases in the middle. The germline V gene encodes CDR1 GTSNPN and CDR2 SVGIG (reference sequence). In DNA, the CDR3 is TGTGCCTGGAGTTCCTCGTATGGCTACACCTTC. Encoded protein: CAWSSSYGYTF. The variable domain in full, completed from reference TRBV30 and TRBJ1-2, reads SQTIHQWPATLVQPVGSPLSLECTVEGTSNPNLYWYRQAAGRGLQLLFYSVGIGQISSEVPQNLSASRPQDRQFILSSKKLLLSDSGFYLCAWSSSYGYTFGSGTRLTVV.

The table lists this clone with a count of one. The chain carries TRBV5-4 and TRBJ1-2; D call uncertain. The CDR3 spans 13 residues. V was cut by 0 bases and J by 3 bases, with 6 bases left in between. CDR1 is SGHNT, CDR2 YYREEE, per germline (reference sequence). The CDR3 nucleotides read TGTGCCAGCAGCTTGGACAGCTACTATGGCTACACCTTC. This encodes CASSLDSYYGYTF. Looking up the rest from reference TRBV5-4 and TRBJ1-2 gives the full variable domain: ETGVTQSPTHLIKTRGQQVTLRCSSQSGHNTVSWYQQALGQGPQFIFQYYREEENGRGNFPPRFSGLQFPNYSSELNVNALELDDSALYLCASSLDSYYGYTFGSGTRLTVV.

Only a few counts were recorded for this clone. CDR3 in DNA: TGTGCCAGTAGTATAACAGGGGGATACACTGAAGCTTTCTTT. Amino acid sequence: CASSITGGYTEAFF. The V and J genes are TRBV19 and TRBJ1-1; TRBD1 agrees at 8 bases. The trim removed 2 bases at V and 3 bases at J, leaving 2 bases unmatched. From germline, CDR1 is LNHDA and CDR2 SQIVND (reference sequence). This CDR3 comprises 14 residues. Complete variable domain (other parts from reference TRBV19 and TRBJ1-1): DGGITQSPKYLFRKEGQNVTLSCEQNLNHDAMYWYRQDPGQGLRLIYYSQIVNDFQKGDIAEGYSVSREKKESFPLTVTSAQKNPTAFYLCASSITGGYTEAFFGQGTRLTVV.

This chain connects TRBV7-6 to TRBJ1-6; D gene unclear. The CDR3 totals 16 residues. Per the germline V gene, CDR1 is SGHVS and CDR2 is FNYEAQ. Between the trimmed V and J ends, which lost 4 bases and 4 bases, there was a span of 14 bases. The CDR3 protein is CASSSTLDSYNSPLHF. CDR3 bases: TGTGCCAGCAGCTCCACCCTAGACTCGTATAATTCACCCCTCCACTTT.

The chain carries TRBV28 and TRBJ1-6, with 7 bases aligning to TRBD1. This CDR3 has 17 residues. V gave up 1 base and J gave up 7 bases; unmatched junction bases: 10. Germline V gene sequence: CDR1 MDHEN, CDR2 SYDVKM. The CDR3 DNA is TGTGCCAGCAGTTTATTGGGGGACAGACTATTAAATTCACCCCTCCACTTT. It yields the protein CASSLLGDRLLNSPLHF.

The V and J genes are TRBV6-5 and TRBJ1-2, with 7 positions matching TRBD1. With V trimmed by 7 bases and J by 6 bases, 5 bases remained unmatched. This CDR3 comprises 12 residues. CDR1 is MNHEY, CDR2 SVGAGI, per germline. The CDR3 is CASTRQGNGYTF. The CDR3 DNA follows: TGTGCCAGCACCCGACAGGGTAATGGCTACACCTTC.

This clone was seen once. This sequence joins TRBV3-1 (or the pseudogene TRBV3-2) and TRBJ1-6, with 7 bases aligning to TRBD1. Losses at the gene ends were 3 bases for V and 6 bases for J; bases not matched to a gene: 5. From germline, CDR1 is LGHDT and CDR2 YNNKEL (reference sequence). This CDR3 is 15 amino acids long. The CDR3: CASSHADRVNSPLHF. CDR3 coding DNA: TGTGCCAGCAGCCACGCTGACAGGGTTAATTCACCCCTCCACTTT.

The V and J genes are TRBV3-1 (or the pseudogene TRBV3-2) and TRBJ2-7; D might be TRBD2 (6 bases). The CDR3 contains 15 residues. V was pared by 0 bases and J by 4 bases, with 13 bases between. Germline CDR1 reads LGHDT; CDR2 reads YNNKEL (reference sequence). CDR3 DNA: TGTGCCAGCAGCCAAGATGCGGGGAATGGGTACGAGCAGTACTTC. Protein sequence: CASSQDAGNGYEQYF.

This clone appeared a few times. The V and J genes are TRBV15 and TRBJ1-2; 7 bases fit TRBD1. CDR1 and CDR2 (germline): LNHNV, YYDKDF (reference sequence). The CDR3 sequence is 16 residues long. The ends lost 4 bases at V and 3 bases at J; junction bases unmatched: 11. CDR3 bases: TGTGCCACCAGCACCCAAGGGACAGCTGGGGACTATGGCTACACCTTC. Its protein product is CATSTQGTAGDYGYTF. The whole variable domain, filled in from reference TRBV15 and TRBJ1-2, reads DAMVIQNPRYQVTQFGKPVTLSCSQTLNHNVMYWYQQKSSQAPKLLFHYYDKDFNNEADTPDNFQSRRPNTSFCFLDIRSPGLGDTAMYLCATSTQGTAGDYGYTFGSGTRLTVV.

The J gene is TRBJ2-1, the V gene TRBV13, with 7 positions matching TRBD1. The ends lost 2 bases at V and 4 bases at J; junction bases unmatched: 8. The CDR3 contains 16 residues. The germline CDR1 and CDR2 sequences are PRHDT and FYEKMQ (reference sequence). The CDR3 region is CASSLSEGAAYNEQFF. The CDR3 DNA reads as TGTGCCAGCAGCTTAAGTGAGGGGGCAGCTTACAATGAGCAGTTCTTC.

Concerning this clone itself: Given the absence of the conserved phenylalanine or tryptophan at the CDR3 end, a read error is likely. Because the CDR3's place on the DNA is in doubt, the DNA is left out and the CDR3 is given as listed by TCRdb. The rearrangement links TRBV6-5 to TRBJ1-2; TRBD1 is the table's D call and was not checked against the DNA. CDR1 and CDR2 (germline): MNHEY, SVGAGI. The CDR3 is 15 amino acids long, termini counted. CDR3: CASSLLYRQGEPVLA.